This TCR beta chain came from a study of blood T cell repertoires in COVID-19. Study in general: Samples taken during acute and convalescent COVID-19 were collected in the United States, Italy and Spain. Sample material is recorded as cDNA or gDNA derived from T cells, B-cell-depleted T cells, or PBMCs.

In the original workflow: Estimation of nucleated cell counts relied on the amplification of reference gene primers. The data were produced by immunoSEQ multiplex PCR, yet TCRdb's version contains in-frame clones alone and is incomplete. That table is the source of V, J and clone size, and D and trimming were worked out from the DNA. The sample records fewer than 50,000 clones, 85% being singletons. Germline CDR1 reads LNHDA; CDR2 reads SQIVND (reference sequence). V was clipped by 7 bases and J by 7 bases, with 10 bases between them. The CDR3 consists of 12 residues. The sequenced sample was peripheral blood. V is TRBV19 and J is TRBJ2-2, with D tentatively TRBD2 (5 bases). This sequence originates from a man in his forties or fifties with active COVID-19. CDR3 bases: TGTGCCAGTAACAAAGAGGGCGGGGAGCTGTTTTTT. This codes for CASNKEGGELFF.